This T cell receptor (beta chain) was sequenced in a study of identical twins. Study results and limitations: Because invariant MAIT and iNKT cells could be present, zero-insertion analyses could be partly confounded. Modelling approaches yielded underestimates of out-of-frame TCR alpha sharing between monozygotic twins. Beta out-of-frame sequences displayed a weaker excess of sharing between twins. The same donors were not followed; conclusions instead depended on cross-sectional statistical analysis.

TCRdb re-called the 5' RACE reads with MiXCR, one entry per CDR3 protein. The profile shows approximately 670,000 distinct CDR3 sequences, roughly 6% of them singletons. Note on this clonotype: Its specificity is not known.

The V and J ends lost 2 bases and 4 bases respectively, with 14 bases between them. There are 15 residues in the CDR3. Germline CDR1 reads SNHLY; CDR2 reads FYNNEI. The chain carries TRBV2 and TRBJ2-5, with D perhaps matching TRBD1 (6 bases). This clonotype was sampled from a man aged 18 to 35 in good health. Material: naive T cells sorted from blood. DNA for the CDR3: TGTGCCAGCAGTGAACTCGGACAGATCAGAGAGACCCAGTACTTC. Protein sequence: CASSELGQIRETQYF.